This T cell receptor beta chain was sequenced during a study of CD8 T cells in ankylosing spondylitis. The CDR3 is made up of 11 amino acids. Germline V gene lookup returns CDR1 SGHTA and CDR2 FQGNSA. With 1 base removed from V and 10 bases from J, the gap between germline ends came to 5 bases. TCRdb processed the 5' RACE reads anew with MiXCR; each CDR3 protein has one entry. The repertoire holds a few hundred thousand distinct CDR3 sequences, with around 21% as singletons. This clonotype appeared many times. The chain combines TRBV7-2 with TRBJ2-1; D is undetermined. The source material was blood, either unsorted or a sorted T cell fraction (not recorded which). The TCR originated in a female donor with ankylosing spondylitis or in good health (not recorded which). The CDR3 loop reads CASSLGIEQFF. CDR3 in DNA: TGTGCCAGCAGCTTAGGGATCGAGCAGTTCTTC.